The T cell receptor beta chain under discussion was sequenced for a study of blood T cell repertoires in COVID-19. V lost 4 bases, J lost 8 bases, and 9 bases lay in between. This CDR3 has 11 residues. Germline V gene sequence: CDR1 SGHRS, CDR2 YFSETQ. The assay was immunoSEQ multiplex PCR, and TCRdb's table has in-frame clones only and misses some. The sample yields about 240,000 clones, approximately 86% seen once. The TCR comes from a woman aged 70-85 years with active or convalescent COVID-19. The rearrangement joins TRBV5-1 to TRBJ1-1; D uncertain. Source material: peripheral blood. CDR3 bases: TGCGCCAGCAGCCACAATTTCGAAGCTTTCTTT. Protein product: CASSHNFEAFF. Based on the CDR3 plus reference TRBV5-1 and TRBJ1-1, the full variable domain is KAGVTQTPRYLIKTRGQQVTLSCSPISGHRSVSWYQQTPGQGLQFLFEYFSETQRNKGNFPGRFSGRQFSNSRSEMNVSTLELGDSALYLCASSHNFEAFFGQGTRLTVV.